This TCR beta chain was sequenced for a study of cytotoxic CD8 clonotypes in ibrutinib-treated CLL. Across the whole study: Mean yields were almost 260,000 productive templates and 90,000 or so productive rearrangements per sample.

Sequenced by immunoSEQ multiplex PCR; TCRdb stores in-frame clones only, minus some. This table holds about 50,000 clones, 45% to 55% found once. From germline, CDR1 is KGHSH and CDR2 LQKENI. J was trimmed by 1 base and V by 2 bases; bases with no gene match: 10. This CDR3 has 17 residues. The chain joins TRBV18 to TRBJ2-5; 7 bases are shared with TRBD2. The sequence was collected from a human donor with chronic lymphocytic leukemia. This sample comprised PBMCs, obtained after 12 months of ibrutinib treatment. DNA for the CDR3: TGTGCCAGCTCACCAGCTAGCGGCCCAAGGGGCCAAGAGACCCAGTACTTC. Protein sequence: CASSPASGPRGQETQYF.